The 15 T cell receptor beta chains in this list originate from one sample, sequenced in a study of blood T cell repertoires in COVID-19. Method: immunoSEQ multiplex PCR; TCRdb's copy keeps in-frame clones and lacks some. The data contain about 180,000 clones, 70% to 90% of them singletons. Sequenced sample: peripheral blood. The receptor source for this set is a human donor with active or convalescent COVID-19. The donor label of this sample is uncertain.

The chain is built from TRBV27 and TRBJ2-7, with D maybe TRBD1 (5 bases). V lost 5 bases, J lost 4 bases, and 21 bases lay in between. The CDR3 length is 16 residues. CDR1 MNHEY and CDR2 SMNVEV come from the germline V gene (reference sequence). As DNA, the CDR3 is TGTGCCAGCAGTCACCAAACAGGAAACCAAGGATACGAGCAGTACTTC. This translates into CASSHQTGNQGYEQYF.

The CDR3 reads CASSLVGGSEQFF. CDR3 nucleotide sequence: TGCGCCAGCAGCTTGGTAGGCGGGAGTGAGCAGTTCTTC. V is TRBV5-1 and J is TRBJ2-1, with 7 nucleotides matching TRBD2. Germline V gene lookup returns CDR1 SGHRS and CDR2 YFSETQ. The CDR3 spans 13 residues. V lost 0 bases to trimming and J lost 9 bases; unmatched junction nucleotides: 3. The whole variable domain, remainder taken from reference TRBV5-1 and TRBJ2-1, is KAGVTQTPRYLIKTRGQQVTLSCSPISGHRSVSWYQQTPGQGLQFLFEYFSETQRNKGNFPGRFSGRQFSNSRSEMNVSTLELGDSALYLCASSLVGGSEQFFGPGTRLTVL.

The gene calls are TRBV11-2 and TRBJ2-2, with TRBD2 matching over 7 bases. Germline V lookup: CDR1 SGHAT, CDR2 FQNNGV. CDR3 length equals 14 residues. V was clipped by 6 bases and J by 7 bases; unmatched bases: 8. CDR3 amino acids: CASRDGTIDGELFF. CDR3 coding DNA: TGTGCCAGCAGGGATGGGACTATCGACGGGGAGCTGTTTTTT.

This clone was found a few times. The chain has TRBV12-3 or TRBV12-4 and TRBJ1-3; D unresolved. Trimming removed 5 bases at V and 5 bases at J, with 7 bases between. The CDR3 sequence is 12 residues long. The CDR3 here is CASSVQRNTIYF. In DNA, the CDR3 is TGTGCCAGCAGTGTGCAGAGAAACACCATATATTTT.

The rearrangement joins TRBV5-1 to TRBJ1-1; 7 nucleotides line up with TRBD1. With V trimmed by 4 bases and J by 5 bases, 8 bases remained unmatched. Germline V lookup: CDR1 SGHRS, CDR2 YFSETQ. CDR3 length: 14 amino acids. As DNA, the CDR3 is TGCGCCAGCAGCACCTCGACAGGGAAGACTGAAGCTTTCTTT. Amino acid sequence: CASSTSTGKTEAFF.

This chain links TRBV28 with TRBJ2-3; tentative D call: TRBD2 (5 bases). Germline CDR1 MDHEN, CDR2 SYDVKM. V lost 10 bases, J lost 0 bases, and 11 bases lay in between. CDR3 size: 13 residues. The CDR3 DNA reads TGTGCCATCCGGACTGGAAGCACAGATACGCAGTATTTT. This translates into CAIRTGSTDTQYF.

V gene TRBV4-3 combines with J gene TRBJ2-3; no clear D. This CDR3 is 14 amino acids long. In germline, CDR1 is LGHNA, CDR2 YSLEER. The V end lost 0 bases, the J end lost 0 bases, and 4 bases lay between the germline ends. CDR3 nucleotides: TGCGCCAGCAGCCAAGATTATAGCACAGATACGCAGTATTTT. Amino acid sequence: CASSQDYSTDTQYF.

The V gene is TRBV28, the J gene TRBJ1-2, with 7 bases matching TRBD1. The CDR3 length is 13 residues. Trimming removed 6 bases from V and 8 bases from J; junction bases left unmatched: 9. In germline, CDR1 is MDHEN, CDR2 SYDVKM. CDR3 nucleotides: TGTGCCAGCAGCTCACCAGGGGGATGGGGCTACACCTTC. Its protein is CASSSPGGWGYTF.

The chain has TRBV7-9 and TRBJ2-7; D is unresolved. The germline gives CDR1 SEHNR, CDR2 FQNEAQ (reference sequence). Trimming shortened V by 1 base and J by 3 bases, and 13 bases separated the two germline ends. CDR3 length equals 15 residues. CDR3 loop: CASSLVPRKNYEQYF. The CDR3 bases are TGTGCCAGCAGCTTAGTGCCTAGAAAAAACTACGAGCAGTACTTC.

The chain is built from TRBV11-2 and TRBJ2-3, with a weak D call TRBD1 (7 bases). V lost 9 bases and J 3 bases, leaving 13 bases between the germline ends. CDR1 is SGHAT and CDR2 is FQNNGV in the germline V gene. The length of the CDR3 is 13 residues. CDR3 in amino acids: CASTQGRTDTQYF. CDR3 sequence (DNA): TGTGCCAGTACACAGGGGAGGACAGATACGCAGTATTTT.

The CDR3 DNA reads as TGTGCCAGCAGTCTCGACAGGGGCCAGGGCTACACCTTC. Amino acids: CASSLDRGQGYTF. The chain recombines TRBV28 with TRBJ1-2; 8 nucleotides align to TRBD1. CDR1 and CDR2 from the germline V gene are MDHEN and SYDVKM. The CDR3 totals 13 residues. After removal of 5 bases from V and 8 bases from J, the junction contained 7 bases not matched to a gene.

The chain is built from TRBV18 and TRBJ1-4, with a possible D match to TRBD1 (6 bases). Germline lookup yields CDR1 KGHSH and CDR2 LQKENI. CDR3 length: 16 residues. Trimming cost V 3 bases and J 8 bases, with 19 bases left between them. CDR3 DNA sequence: TGTGCCAGCTCACCGAATTGGGGGCTTGGGGGCGAAAAACTGTTTTTT. Protein: CASSPNWGLGGEKLFF.

The chain recombines TRBV7-7 with TRBJ2-5, with D tentatively TRBD1 (6 bases). This CDR3 spans 13 amino acids. From germline, CDR1 is SSHAT and CDR2 FNYEAQ (reference sequence). The CDR3 DNA follows: TGTGCTAGCTCAATCACAGGGATAGAGACCCAGTACTTC. Its translation: CASSITGIETQYF.

This chain links TRBV19 with TRBJ2-1; TRBD2 agrees at 13 bases. Trimming took 7 bases from V and 6 from J; bases not matched to a gene: 9. Germline-derived CDR1 and CDR2 are LNHDA and SQIVND (reference sequence). The CDR3 loop spans 16 amino acids. The chain's CDR3 is CASTRLAGGIRNEQFF. For the CDR3, the DNA is TGTGCCAGTACCAGACTAGCGGGAGGTATCCGCAATGAGCAGTTCTTC.

The genes are TRBV18 and TRBJ2-1; 7 bases are shared with TRBD2. Trimming cost V 5 bases and J 0 bases; bases outside gene matches: 10. The CDR3 is 17 amino acids. The germline V gene has CDR1 KGHSH and CDR2 LQKENI. CDR3 sequence reads: CASSYAAGLSSYNEQFF. CDR3 nucleotide sequence: TGTGCCAGCTCATACGCAGCGGGGTTGAGCTCCTACAATGAGCAGTTCTTC.